This section outlines one T cell receptor beta chain sequence together with its context. Its matching antigen is unknown. V was shortened by 1 base and J by 1 base, with 7 bases between the two germline ends. CDR1 and CDR2 (germline): SGHTA, FQGTGA. The CDR3 length is 14 residues. Only in-frame clones appear in the TCRdb table, and some are missing; sequencing was by immunoSEQ multiplex PCR. Altogether under 150,000 clones are present, around 88% being singletons, with the ten largest covering about 6.5%. These data originate in a study of T cell responses to AZD1222 COVID-19 vaccine. Study findings and constraints: Just a handful of AZD1222 recipients were seropositive at baseline. Vaccination with two AZD1222 doses was followed by a rise in Spike-specific TCR breadth and depth. Donors were largely white British and mainly female; clonal diversity was possibly underestimated.

The V and J genes are TRBV7-3 and TRBJ1-1, with D possibly TRBD1 on 5 matching bases. Material: peripheral blood, obtained 28 days after the second AZD1222 dose. The source is an adult who received the AZD1222 COVID-19 vaccine. The DNA of the CDR3 is TGTGCCAGCAGCTTAAGTCAGGGGAACACTGAAGCTTTCTTT. Its protein is CASSLSQGNTEAFF.